This T cell receptor (beta chain) was profiled in a study of T-cell reconstitution after alpha-beta-depleted transplantation in children. This CDR3 contains 17 residues. V lost 7 bases, J lost 0 bases, and 7 bases stayed unmatched. The germline CDR1 and CDR2 sequences are MNHEY and SVGEGT. A TCRbeta library incorporating unique molecular identifiers was prepared. TCRdb itself ran the PCR reads through MiXCR, one entry per CDR3 protein. Of almost 400,000 distinct CDR3 sequences listed, around 20% are singletons. This receptor was taken from a human donor who donated a stem cell graft to a child with acute myeloid leukemia. The rearrangement links TRBV6-2 or TRBV6-3 to TRBJ2-1, with 12 bases matching TRBD2. The sample consisted of PBMCs from the stem cell graft donor, taken from the stem cell graft. The CDR3 DNA reads TGTGCCAGCAAGAGGACTAGCGGGGTGAGCTCCTACAATGAGCAGTTCTTC. Residues: CASKRTSGVSSYNEQFF.